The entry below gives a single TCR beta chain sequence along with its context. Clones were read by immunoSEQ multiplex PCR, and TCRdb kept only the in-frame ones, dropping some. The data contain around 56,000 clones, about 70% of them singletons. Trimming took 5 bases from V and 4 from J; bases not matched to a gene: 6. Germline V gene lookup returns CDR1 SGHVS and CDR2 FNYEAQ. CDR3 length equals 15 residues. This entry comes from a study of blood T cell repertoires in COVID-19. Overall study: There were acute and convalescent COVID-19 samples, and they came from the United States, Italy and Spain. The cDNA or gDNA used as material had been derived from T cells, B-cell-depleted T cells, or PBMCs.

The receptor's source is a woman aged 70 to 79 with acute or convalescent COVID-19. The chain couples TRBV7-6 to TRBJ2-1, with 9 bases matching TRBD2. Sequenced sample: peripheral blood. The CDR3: CASSPSGGKYNEQFF. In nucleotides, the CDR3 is TGTGCCAGCAGCCCCAGCGGGGGGAAGTACAATGAGCAGTTCTTC.